This record covers a single T cell receptor beta chain. The study reverse transcribed the entire isolated RNA, so it sequenced expressed TCRB transcripts. Assay used: immunoSEQ multiplex PCR; TCRdb lists only in-frame clones, some missing. The sample holds under 350,000 clones, roughly 8% seen once. These data belong to a study of beta chain features in type 1 diabetes. Study overall: Patient and healthy donor groups were alike in age, gender and cell yields.

Researchers reported sorting CD4+ naive, central memory, regulatory and stem cell-like memory cells via CD45RO/CCR7/CD25/CD127/CD95/CD27. This TCR was recovered from a woman aged 18-29 years in good health. Sequencing was carried out using central memory CD4+ T cells from blood.

The CDR3 nucleotides read TGTGCCAGCAGTCCTAGACCCCATCAGCCCCAGCATTTT. Encoded protein: CASSPRPHQPQHF. The chain couples TRBV27 to TRBJ1-5; no definite D call. Germline CDR1 reads MNHEY; CDR2 reads SMNVEV (reference sequence). Trimming took off 5 bases at V and 5 bases at J, with 10 bases between the two ends. The CDR3 is 13 residues long.